This entry is about one TCR beta chain. Its antigen is unknown. A much larger clone differs from this one at a single base, so this may be a read error. This entry is derived from a study of T cell repertoires in cytomegalovirus infection. Across the whole study: CMV epitopes that were recently identified and HLA-C-restricted were used alongside well-studied HLA-B-restricted ones.

Using its own MiXCR run on the reads, TCRdb lists one record per CDR3 protein. The data show approximately 730,000 distinct CDR3 sequences, roughly 28% seen once. Study results and caveats: Using cumulative public TCR beta family frequency, the authors identified those who carried CMV together with the relevant HLA.

CDR1 is MNHEY, CDR2 SMNVEV, per germline (reference sequence). This CDR3 comprises 14 residues. The sample here was cultured CD8+ T cells from PBMCs, taken from culture after CMV antigen stimulation. This chain joins TRBV27 and TRBJ1-2; possible D gene TRBD1, 6 bases. This clonotype originated in a human donor in good health (CMV status not recorded). Some clones in this sample may be carry-over from other donors' samples. Here the CDR3 reads CANSLKRGGYGYTF. Written as DNA, the CDR3 is TGTGCCAACAGTTTAAAGCGAGGGGGCTATGGCTACACCTTC.